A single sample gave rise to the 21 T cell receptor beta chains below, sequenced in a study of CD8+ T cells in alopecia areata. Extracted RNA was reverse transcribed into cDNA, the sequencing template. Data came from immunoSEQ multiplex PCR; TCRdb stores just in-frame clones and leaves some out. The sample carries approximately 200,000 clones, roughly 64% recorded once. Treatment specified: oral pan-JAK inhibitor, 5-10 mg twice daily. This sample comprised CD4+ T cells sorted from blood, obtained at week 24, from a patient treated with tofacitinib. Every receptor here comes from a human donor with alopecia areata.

The CDR3 loop is CASSVSLAEWGQFF. The CDR3 region has the DNA TGTGCCAGCAGCGTAAGTCTAGCGGAGTGGGGACAGTTCTTC. V gene TRBV7-2 combines with J gene TRBJ2-1; 7 bases agree with TRBD2. V lost 5 bases, J lost 13 bases, and 14 bases stayed unmatched. Germline V gives CDR1 SGHTA, CDR2 FQGNSA. The CDR3 is 14 residues long.

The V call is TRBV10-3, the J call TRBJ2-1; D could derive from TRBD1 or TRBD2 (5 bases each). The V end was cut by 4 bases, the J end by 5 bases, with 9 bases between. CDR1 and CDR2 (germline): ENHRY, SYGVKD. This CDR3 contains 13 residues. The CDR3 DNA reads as TGTGCCATCAGTGGGGACGCTAACAATGAGCAGTTCTTC. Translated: CAISGDANNEQFF.

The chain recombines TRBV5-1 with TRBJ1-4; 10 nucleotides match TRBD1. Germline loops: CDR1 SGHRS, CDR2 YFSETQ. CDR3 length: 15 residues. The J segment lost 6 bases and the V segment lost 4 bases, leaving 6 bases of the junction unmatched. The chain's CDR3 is CASSTSGTGDEKLFF. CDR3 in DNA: TGCGCCAGCAGCACATCCGGGACAGGGGATGAAAAACTGTTTTTT.

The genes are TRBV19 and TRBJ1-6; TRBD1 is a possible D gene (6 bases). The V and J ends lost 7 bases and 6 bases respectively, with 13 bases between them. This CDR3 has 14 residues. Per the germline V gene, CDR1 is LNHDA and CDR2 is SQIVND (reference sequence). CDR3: CASTTDRGNSPLHF. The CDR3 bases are TGTGCCAGTACTACGGACAGAGGTAATTCACCCCTCCACTTT.

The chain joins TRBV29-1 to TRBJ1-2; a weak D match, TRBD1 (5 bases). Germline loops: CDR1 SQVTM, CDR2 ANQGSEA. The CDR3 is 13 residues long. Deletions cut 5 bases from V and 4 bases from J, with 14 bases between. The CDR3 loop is CSVTGTNTYGYTF. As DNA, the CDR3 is TGCAGCGTTACCGGGACCAACACCTATGGCTACACCTTC.

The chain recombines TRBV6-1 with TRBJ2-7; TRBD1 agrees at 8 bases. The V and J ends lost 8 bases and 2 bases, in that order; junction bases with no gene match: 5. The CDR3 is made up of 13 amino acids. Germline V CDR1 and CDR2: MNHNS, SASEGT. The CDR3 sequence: CASSGQATYEQYF. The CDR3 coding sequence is TGTGCCAGCTCGGGACAGGCGACCTACGAGCAGTACTTC.

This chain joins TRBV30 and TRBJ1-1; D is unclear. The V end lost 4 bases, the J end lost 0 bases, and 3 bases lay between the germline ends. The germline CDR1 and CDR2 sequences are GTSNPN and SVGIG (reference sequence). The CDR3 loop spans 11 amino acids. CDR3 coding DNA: TGTGCCTGGATAATGAACACTGAAGCTTTCTTT. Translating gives CAWIMNTEAFF.

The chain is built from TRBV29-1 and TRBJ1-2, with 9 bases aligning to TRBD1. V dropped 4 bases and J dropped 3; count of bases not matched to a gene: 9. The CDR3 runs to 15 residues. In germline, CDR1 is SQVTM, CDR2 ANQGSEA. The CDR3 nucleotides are TGCAGCGTTGGGGCCGGACAGGGGCACCACTATGGCTACACCTTC. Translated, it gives CSVGAGQGHHYGYTF.

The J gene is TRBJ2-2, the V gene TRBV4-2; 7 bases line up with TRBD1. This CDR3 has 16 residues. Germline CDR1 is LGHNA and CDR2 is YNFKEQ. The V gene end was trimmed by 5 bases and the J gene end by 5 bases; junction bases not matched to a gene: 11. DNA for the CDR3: TGTGCCAGCAGCTCACCCAGGGGGAGTATGACCGGGGAGCTGTTTTTT. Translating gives CASSSPRGSMTGELFF.

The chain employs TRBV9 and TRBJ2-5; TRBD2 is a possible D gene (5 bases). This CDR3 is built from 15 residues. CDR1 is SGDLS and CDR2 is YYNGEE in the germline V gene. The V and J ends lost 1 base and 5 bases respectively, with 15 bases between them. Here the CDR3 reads CASSVQVTPGETQYF. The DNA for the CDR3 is TGTGCCAGCAGCGTACAGGTGACTCCGGGGGAGACCCAGTACTTC.

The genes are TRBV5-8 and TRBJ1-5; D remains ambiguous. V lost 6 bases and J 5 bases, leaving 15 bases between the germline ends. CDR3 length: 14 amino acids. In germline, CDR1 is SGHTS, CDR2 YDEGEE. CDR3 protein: CASTPLRGDQPQHF. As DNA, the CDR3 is TGTGCCAGCACCCCGTTGCGGGGTGATCAGCCCCAGCATTTT.

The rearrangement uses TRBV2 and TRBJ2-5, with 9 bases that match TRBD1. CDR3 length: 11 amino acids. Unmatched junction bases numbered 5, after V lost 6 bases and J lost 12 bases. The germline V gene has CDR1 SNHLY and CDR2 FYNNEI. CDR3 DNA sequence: TGTGCCAGCAGCACCCGGGACAGGGAGTACTTC. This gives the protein CASSTRDREYF.

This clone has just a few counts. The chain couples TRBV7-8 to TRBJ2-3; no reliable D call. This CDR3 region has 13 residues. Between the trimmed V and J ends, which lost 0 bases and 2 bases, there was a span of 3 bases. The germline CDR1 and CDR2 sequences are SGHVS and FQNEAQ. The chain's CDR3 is CASSLAYTDTQYF. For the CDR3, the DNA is TGTGCCAGCAGCTTAGCCTACACAGATACGCAGTATTTT.

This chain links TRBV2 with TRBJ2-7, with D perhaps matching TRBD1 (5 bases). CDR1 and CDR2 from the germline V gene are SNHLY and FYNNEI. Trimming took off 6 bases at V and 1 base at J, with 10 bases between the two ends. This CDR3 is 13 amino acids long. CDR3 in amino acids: CASSVDRSYEQYF. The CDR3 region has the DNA TGTGCCAGCAGCGTCGACAGATCCTACGAGCAGTACTTC.

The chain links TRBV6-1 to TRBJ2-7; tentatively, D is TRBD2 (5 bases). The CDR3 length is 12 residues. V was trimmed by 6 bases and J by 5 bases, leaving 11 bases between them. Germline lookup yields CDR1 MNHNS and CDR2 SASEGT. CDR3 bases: TGTGCCAGCAGACGAGTGCGGGACGAGCAGTACTTC. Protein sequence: CASRRVRDEQYF.

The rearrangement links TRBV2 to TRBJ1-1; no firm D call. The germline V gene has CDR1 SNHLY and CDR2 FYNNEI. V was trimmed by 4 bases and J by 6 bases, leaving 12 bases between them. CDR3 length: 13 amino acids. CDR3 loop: CASSALIDAEAFF. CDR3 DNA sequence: TGTGCCAGCAGTGCCTTGATTGACGCTGAAGCTTTCTTT.

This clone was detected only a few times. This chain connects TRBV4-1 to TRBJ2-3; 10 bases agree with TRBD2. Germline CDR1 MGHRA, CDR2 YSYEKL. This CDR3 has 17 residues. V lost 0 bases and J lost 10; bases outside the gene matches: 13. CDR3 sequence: CASSQEASGGPWRPQYF. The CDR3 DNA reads TGCGCCAGCAGCCAAGAAGCTAGCGGGGGACCATGGAGGCCGCAGTATTTT.

The CDR3 coding sequence is TGCAGCGTTGAAGATGATCTAGCGGGAAAGGGGGAGCAGTTCTTC. Encoded protein: CSVEDDLAGKGEQFF. The chain combines TRBV29-1 with TRBJ2-1; 9 bases line up with TRBD2. From germline, CDR1 is SQVTM and CDR2 ANQGSEA. V gave up 0 bases and J gave up 10 bases; unmatched junction bases: 10. This CDR3 has 15 residues.

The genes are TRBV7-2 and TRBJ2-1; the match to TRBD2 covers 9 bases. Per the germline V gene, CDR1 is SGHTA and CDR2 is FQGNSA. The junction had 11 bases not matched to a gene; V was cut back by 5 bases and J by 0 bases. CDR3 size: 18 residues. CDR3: CASSLIAGGVGSYNEQFF. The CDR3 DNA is TGTGCCAGCAGCCTCATCGCGGGAGGGGTGGGCTCCTACAATGAGCAGTTCTTC.

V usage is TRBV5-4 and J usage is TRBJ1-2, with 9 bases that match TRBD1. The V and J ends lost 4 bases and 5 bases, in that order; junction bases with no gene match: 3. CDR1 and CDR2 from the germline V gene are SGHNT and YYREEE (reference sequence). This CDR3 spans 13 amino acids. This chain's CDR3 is CASSEGQGYGYTF. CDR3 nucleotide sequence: TGTGCCAGCAGCGAGGGACAGGGATATGGCTACACCTTC.

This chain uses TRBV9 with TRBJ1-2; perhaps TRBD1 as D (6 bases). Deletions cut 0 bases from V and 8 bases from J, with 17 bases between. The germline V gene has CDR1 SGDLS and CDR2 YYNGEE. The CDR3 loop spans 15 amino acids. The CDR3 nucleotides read TGTGCCAGCAGCGTAGCTATCGGAGCAGGGGTCGGCTACACCTTC. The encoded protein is CASSVAIGAGVGYTF. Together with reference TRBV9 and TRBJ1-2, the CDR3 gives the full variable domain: DSGVTQTPKHLITATGQRVTLRCSPRSGDLSVYWYQQSLDQGLQFLIQYYNGEERAKGNILERFSAQQFPDLHSELNLSSLELGDSALYFCASSVAIGAGVGYTFGSGTRLTVV.